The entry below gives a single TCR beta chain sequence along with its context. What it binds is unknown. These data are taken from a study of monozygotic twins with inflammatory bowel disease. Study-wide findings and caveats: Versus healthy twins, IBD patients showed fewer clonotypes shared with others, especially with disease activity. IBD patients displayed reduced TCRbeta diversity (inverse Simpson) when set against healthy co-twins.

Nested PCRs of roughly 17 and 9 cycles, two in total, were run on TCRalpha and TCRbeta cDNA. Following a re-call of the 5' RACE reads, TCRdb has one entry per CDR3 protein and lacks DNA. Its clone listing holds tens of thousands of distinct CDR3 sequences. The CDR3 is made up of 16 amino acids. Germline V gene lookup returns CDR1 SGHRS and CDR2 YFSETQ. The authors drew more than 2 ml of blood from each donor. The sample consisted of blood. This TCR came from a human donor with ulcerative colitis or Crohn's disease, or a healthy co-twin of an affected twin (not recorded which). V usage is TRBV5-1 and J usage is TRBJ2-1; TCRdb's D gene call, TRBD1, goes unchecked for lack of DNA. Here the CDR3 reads CASSPRGQGRNNEQFF.